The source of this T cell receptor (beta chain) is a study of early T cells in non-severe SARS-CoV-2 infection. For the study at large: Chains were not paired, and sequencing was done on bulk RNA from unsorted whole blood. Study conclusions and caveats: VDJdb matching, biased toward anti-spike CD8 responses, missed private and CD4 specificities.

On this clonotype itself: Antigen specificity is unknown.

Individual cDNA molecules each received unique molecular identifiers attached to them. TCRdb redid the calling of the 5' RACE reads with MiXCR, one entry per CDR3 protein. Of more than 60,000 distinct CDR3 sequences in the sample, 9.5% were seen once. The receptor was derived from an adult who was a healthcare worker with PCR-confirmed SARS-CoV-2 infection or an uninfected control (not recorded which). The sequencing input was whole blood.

The CDR3 loop is CSARLVGNTDTQYF. The DNA for the CDR3 is TGCAGTGCCCGGCTAGTGGGCAACACAGATACGCAGTATTTT. This chain uses TRBV20-1 with TRBJ2-3, with unresolved D. Germline values: CDR1 DFQATT, CDR2 SNEGSKA (reference sequence). This CDR3 is 14 amino acids long. V was pared by 6 bases and J by 2 bases, with 15 bases between.